This T cell receptor (beta chain) was observed in a study of CD8 T cells in ankylosing spondylitis. Study-wide points: There were earlier reports of some motif variants in reactive arthritis synovial fluid and blood. CD8+ by phenotype, disease-linked clones were relatively rare in peripheral blood. What seemed typical of ankylosing spondylitis blood was a TCR beta motif built from roughly eight highly homologous variants. Significantly higher representation of disease-linked clones was reported for matched ankylosing spondylitis synovial fluid.

TCRdb re-derived calls from the 5' RACE reads in MiXCR, one entry per CDR3 protein. The data hold 220,000 or so distinct CDR3 sequences, with under 12% observed a single time. V dropped 5 bases and J dropped 4; count of bases not matched to a gene: 6. The CDR3 spans 17 residues. Germline V gene sequence: CDR1 SGHTA, CDR2 FQGNSA. This clonotype came up many times. Its antigen remains unidentified. The TCR sequence derives from a male donor with ankylosing spondylitis or in good health (not recorded which). Source material: blood, either unsorted or a sorted T cell fraction (not recorded which). The chain is built from TRBV7-2 and TRBJ2-3; 16 nucleotides align to TRBD2. Written as DNA, the CDR3 is TGTGCCAGCAGCCTGGGACTAGCGGGGGGGAAGTCAGATACGCAGTATTTT. Its protein product is CASSLGLAGGKSDTQYF.